These 32 T cell receptor beta chains originate from one sample sequenced in a study of technical replicates of blood from a handful of donors. Sequencing used immunoSEQ multiplex PCR; TCRdb keeps in-frame clones, though not all of them. The sample gives 100,000 or so clones, 94% of which show up once; roughly 0.22% is in the top ten. Sequencing was performed on T cells isolated from PBMCs. The receptors were sampled from a human donor in good health.

This clone came up once. This chain joins TRBV29-1 and TRBJ2-7; 8 bases align to TRBD1. Trimming at V came to 7 bases and at J to 1 base, leaving 6 bases not matched to a gene. Germline V CDR1 and CDR2: SQVTM, ANQGSEA. This CDR3 contains 13 residues. CDR3 in amino acids: CSGTTGESYEQYF. The CDR3 coding sequence is TGCAGCGGGACGACAGGGGAATCCTACGAGCAGTACTTC.

This chain joins TRBV2 and TRBJ2-1; 13 bases align to TRBD2. This CDR3 is 13 amino acids long. Unmatched junction bases numbered 2, after V lost 8 bases and J lost 7 bases. CDR1 and CDR2 from the germline V gene are SNHLY and FYNNEI. The CDR3 DNA sequence: TGTGCCAGCGGACTAGCGGGAGAAAATGAGCAGTTCTTC. Its translation: CASGLAGENEQFF.

This chain uses TRBV27 with TRBJ2-1; TRBD2 matches at 8 bases. The germline gives CDR1 MNHEY, CDR2 SMNVEV (reference sequence). V trimming: 2 bases; J trimming: 5 bases; junction bases outside the gene matches: 8. This CDR3 spans 16 amino acids. Here the CDR3 reads CASSLPTSGADNEQFF. CDR3 DNA: TGTGCCAGCAGTTTACCAACTAGCGGAGCCGACAATGAGCAGTTCTTC.

This clone came up once. The rearrangement joins TRBV4-2 to TRBJ1-3; TRBD1 aligns across 7 bases. Germline V CDR1 and CDR2: LGHNA, YNFKEQ. After removal of 4 bases from V and 8 bases from J, the junction contained 11 bases not matched to a gene. The CDR3 has 15 amino acids. CDR3 protein: CASSLQGVVADTIYF. DNA for the CDR3: TGTGCCAGCAGCCTTCAGGGGGTGGTCGCGGACACCATATATTTT.

The V call is TRBV30, the J call TRBJ2-7; the D gene is possibly TRBD2 (5 bases). The V and J ends lost 3 bases and 4 bases respectively, with 7 bases between them. The CDR3 contains 11 residues. The germline V gene has CDR1 GTSNPN and CDR2 SVGIG (reference sequence). The CDR3 here is CAWRDLYEQYF. The DNA for the CDR3 is TGTGCCTGGAGGGACTTATACGAGCAGTACTTC.

The rearrangement uses TRBV2 and TRBJ2-1; 10 bases map to TRBD2. The V gene's germline CDR1 is SNHLY and CDR2 FYNNEI. V was pared by 1 base and J by 4 bases, with 7 bases of the junction left unmatched. The CDR3 has 17 residues. In DNA, the CDR3 is TGTGCCAGCAGTGAAGAGCTCCCTAGCGGGGGTTACAATGAGCAGTTCTTC. Translated, it gives CASSEELPSGGYNEQFF.

The chain joins TRBV11-2 to TRBJ2-5; 7 bases line up with TRBD1. V lost 5 bases and J lost 2; bases outside the gene matches: 8. This CDR3 has 15 residues. CDR1 SGHAT and CDR2 FQNNGV come from the germline V gene. CDR3 sequence reads: CASSRTSDRQETQYF. The CDR3 DNA reads TGTGCCAGCAGCCGTACCTCGGACAGGCAAGAGACCCAGTACTTC.

CDR3 in DNA: TGTGCCAGCAGTGAATTATGGTTTAGAGAGCTGTTTTTT. This encodes CASSELWFRELFF. The gene calls are TRBV25-1 and TRBJ2-2; no clear D gene. CDR3 size: 13 residues. The germline V and J ends were trimmed by 1 base and 11 bases, with 11 bases remaining between them. Germline loops: CDR1 MGHDK, CDR2 SYGVNS.

The genes are TRBV6-5 and TRBJ2-6; no reliable D call. CDR1 and CDR2 from the germline V gene are MNHEY and SVGAGI. V was cut by 0 bases and J by 3 bases, with 9 bases left in between. This CDR3 spans 16 amino acids. The CDR3 DNA reads TGTGCCAGCAGTTACTCGAGAGGCAGTGGGGCCAACGTCCTGACTTTC. Its translation is CASSYSRGSGANVLTF.

The V gene is TRBV7-9, the J gene TRBJ2-1, with 7 nucleotides matching TRBD2. From germline, CDR1 is SEHNR and CDR2 FQNEAQ (reference sequence). This CDR3 is built from 14 residues. V trimming: 1 base; J trimming: 8 bases; junction bases outside the gene matches: 5. For the CDR3, the DNA is TGTGCCAGCAGCTTAGGTATGGGAGGGGATGAGCAGTTCTTC. Its translation: CASSLGMGGDEQFF. Looking up the rest from reference TRBV7-9 and TRBJ2-1 gives the full variable domain: DTGVSQNPRHKITKRGQNVTFRCDPISEHNRLYWYRQTLGQGPEFLTYFQNEAQLEKSRLLSDRFSAERPKGSFSTLEIQRTEQGDSAMYLCASSLGMGGDEQFFGPGTRLTVL.

CDR3 protein: CASSTGTGSNQPQHF. CDR3 coding DNA: TGTGCCAGCAGCACCGGGACAGGGAGCAATCAGCCCCAGCATTTT. V gene TRBV13 combines with J gene TRBJ1-5; 9 nucleotides align to TRBD1. Germline-derived CDR1 and CDR2 are PRHDT and FYEKMQ (reference sequence). CDR3 length: 15 residues. Losses at the gene ends were 5 bases for V and 1 base for J; bases not matched to a gene: 3.

The chain has TRBV7-9 and TRBJ2-1; TRBD2 aligns across 13 bases. The CDR3 runs 15 residues. Germline loops: CDR1 SEHNR, CDR2 FQNEAQ (reference sequence). V was pared by 5 bases and J by 8 bases, with 6 bases of the junction left unmatched. The CDR3 protein is CASSPTSGRAYEQFF. DNA for the CDR3: TGTGCCAGCAGCCCCACTAGCGGGAGGGCCTATGAGCAGTTCTTC.

The V and J genes are TRBV6-5 and TRBJ1-2; D not certain. The length of the CDR3 is 16 residues. V lost 0 bases, J lost 6 bases, and 17 bases lay in between. From germline, CDR1 is MNHEY and CDR2 SVGAGI. CDR3 amino acids: CASSYSKGRGFNGYTF. The CDR3 bases are TGTGCCAGCAGTTACTCGAAGGGTCGGGGTTTCAATGGCTACACCTTC.

The rearrangement joins TRBV29-1 to TRBJ2-5; unclear D gene. Trimming shortened V by 7 bases and J by 4 bases, and 13 bases separated the two germline ends. The V gene's germline CDR1 is SQVTM and CDR2 ANQGSEA. CDR3 size: 12 residues. CDR3: CSAAPEAETQYF. CDR3 nucleotides: TGCAGCGCTGCCCCAGAGGCAGAGACCCAGTACTTC. The full variable domain, with the rest looked up from reference TRBV29-1 and TRBJ2-5, is SAVISQKPSRDICQRGTSLTIQCQVDSQVTMMFWYRQQPGQSLTLIATANQGSEATYESGFVIDKFPISRPNLTFSTLTVSNMSPEDSSIYLCSAAPEAETQYFGPGTRLLVL.

The chain is built from TRBV27 and TRBJ2-3; TRBD1 matches at 7 bases. The CDR3 runs to 15 residues. Losses at the gene ends were 6 bases for V and 1 base for J; bases not matched to a gene: 7. Germline CDR1 is MNHEY and CDR2 is SMNVEV (reference sequence). In nucleotides, the CDR3 is TGTGCCAGCAGCATCACCGGGACAGGCACAGATACGCAGTATTTT. It yields the protein CASSITGTGTDTQYF.

The chain joins TRBV19 to TRBJ1-1, with D possibly TRBD1 on 5 matching bases. Trimming stripped 5 bases from V and 4 bases from J, with 17 bases between. Germline CDR1 and CDR2: LNHDA and SQIVND (reference sequence). The CDR3 totals 15 residues. The CDR3 coding sequence is TGTGCCAGTAGTTCAACCTTCGGGGGGGGCACTGAAGCTTTCTTT. Protein: CASSSTFGGGTEAFF.

This clone was picked up one time. CDR3: CASSLAGGLYNEQFF. The DNA of the CDR3 is TGCGCCAGCAGCTTGGCTGGCGGGCTATACAATGAGCAGTTCTTC. The chain joins TRBV5-1 to TRBJ2-1; D is possibly TRBD2 (5 bases). V shed 0 bases and J shed 4 bases, with 11 bases lying between them. The V gene's germline CDR1 is SGHRS and CDR2 YFSETQ. The CDR3 runs 15 residues.

The chain joins TRBV5-1 to TRBJ2-3; a weak D match, TRBD2 (6 bases). Germline loops: CDR1 SGHRS, CDR2 YFSETQ. The V gene lost 7 bases and the J gene lost 0 bases, with 12 bases spanning the gap. The CDR3 is made up of 14 amino acids. The CDR3 protein is CASWAGRSTDTQYF. CDR3 bases: TGCGCCAGCTGGGCGGGGCGTAGCACAGATACGCAGTATTTT.

The rearrangement joins TRBV28 to TRBJ1-2; D might be TRBD1 (6 bases). The V end was cut by 5 bases, the J end by 8 bases, with 18 bases between. Germline loops: CDR1 MDHEN, CDR2 SYDVKM. This CDR3 is 14 amino acids long. The CDR3 loop is CASSPHDRSYGYTF. The CDR3 DNA reads TGTGCCAGCAGTCCGCATGACAGGTCTTACGGCTACACCTTC.

The chain carries TRBV27 and TRBJ1-2; D unresolved. The germline gives CDR1 MNHEY, CDR2 SMNVEV (reference sequence). The CDR3 sequence is 14 residues long. Trimming stripped 4 bases from V and 2 bases from J, with 11 bases between. This chain's CDR3 is CASSSIPGNYGYTF. DNA of the CDR3: TGTGCCAGCAGTTCTATTCCAGGAAACTATGGCTACACCTTC.

This chain connects TRBV27 to TRBJ2-2, with D tentatively TRBD2 (5 bases). The CDR3 is made up of 12 amino acids. The V gene's germline CDR1 is MNHEY and CDR2 SMNVEV (reference sequence). V was trimmed by 6 bases and J by 7 bases, leaving 9 bases between them. In nucleotides, the CDR3 is TGTGCCAGCAGGGGGAGTCTCGGGGAGCTGTTTTTT. This gives the protein CASRGSLGELFF.

The chain joins TRBV28 to TRBJ1-2; TRBD1 might be the D (5 bases). V was cut by 2 bases and J by 3 bases, with 10 bases left in between. Germline-derived CDR1 and CDR2 are MDHEN and SYDVKM. This CDR3 region has 14 residues. The CDR3 nucleotides are TGTGCCAGCAGTTTACTAGGGGCGTACTATGGCTACACCTTC. Translated: CASSLLGAYYGYTF.

This sequence joins TRBV6-5 and TRBJ2-7, with TRBD2 matching over 11 bases. Germline V gene lookup returns CDR1 MNHEY and CDR2 SVGAGI. Trimming at V came to 6 bases and at J to 6 bases, leaving 7 bases not matched to a gene. The CDR3 runs to 14 residues. The CDR3 sequence: CASSPSGRSREQYF. CDR3 nucleotide sequence: TGTGCCAGCAGCCCTAGCGGGAGGTCGCGCGAGCAGTACTTC.

The CDR3 DNA follows: TGTGCCAGCAGCCGAGACTGGAACACTGAAGCTTTCTTT. Residues: CASSRDWNTEAFF. The chain links TRBV7-9 to TRBJ1-1; D remains unclear. This CDR3 has 13 amino acids. The V end lost 5 bases, the J end lost 1 base, and 8 bases lay between the germline ends. Germline values: CDR1 SEHNR, CDR2 FQNEAQ (reference sequence).

This chain connects TRBV5-6 to TRBJ2-7, with 7 bases aligning to TRBD1. The germline V gene has CDR1 SGHDT and CDR2 YYEEEE. The CDR3 runs 13 residues. The V and J ends lost 3 bases and 0 bases, in that order; junction bases with no gene match: 0. CDR3 amino acids: CASSWDSSYEQYF. The CDR3 DNA follows: TGTGCCAGCAGCTGGGACAGCTCCTACGAGCAGTACTTC.

This chain uses TRBV5-1 with TRBJ2-7; 8 nucleotides agree with TRBD2. CDR3 size: 14 residues. CDR1 SGHRS and CDR2 YFSETQ come from the germline V gene. V shed 4 bases and J 7 bases; nucleotides not matched to a gene: 10. This CDR3 is CASSRGGAPREQYF. The CDR3 coding sequence is TGCGCCAGCAGCCGGGGGGGGGCGCCCCGAGAGCAGTACTTC.

The rearrangement uses TRBV5-1 and TRBJ1-1; maybe TRBD1 (6 bases). CDR3 size: 11 residues. CDR1 SGHRS and CDR2 YFSETQ come from the germline V gene. V shed 8 bases and J shed 3 bases, with 8 bases lying between them. The CDR3 DNA reads as TGCGCCAGTCCAGGGGACACTGAAGCTTTCTTT. This translates into CASPGDTEAFF.

Comment on this clone: Other nucleotide sequences from this sample produce the same CDR3. V is TRBV5-1 and J is TRBJ2-5; 15 bases fit TRBD2. CDR1 SGHRS and CDR2 YFSETQ come from the germline V gene. The CDR3 extends over 15 amino acids. With V trimmed by 3 bases and J by 4 bases, 1 base remained unmatched. This CDR3 is CASSSGLAGGETQYF. The CDR3 DNA reads as TGCGCCAGCAGCTCGGGACTAGCGGGGGGAGAGACCCAGTACTTC.

The chain joins TRBV5-4 to TRBJ1-2; 7 bases fit TRBD1. CDR1 and CDR2 (germline): SGHNT, YYREEE (reference sequence). This CDR3 is built from 15 residues. V trimming: 3 bases; J trimming: 4 bases; junction bases outside the gene matches: 9. The CDR3 reads CASSSGDSSGYGYTF. The CDR3 DNA is TGTGCCAGCAGCTCCGGGGACAGCTCTGGCTATGGCTACACCTTC.

In this sample, this clone turned up a few times. The chain is built from TRBV5-1 and TRBJ1-1, with TRBD1 as a possible D gene (5 bases). This CDR3 comprises 14 residues. Germline lookup yields CDR1 SGHRS and CDR2 YFSETQ. V was trimmed by 4 bases and J by 1 base, leaving 11 bases between them. The CDR3 loop reads CASSLQVSNTEAFF. Written as DNA, the CDR3 is TGCGCCAGCAGCCTACAGGTTTCGAACACTGAAGCTTTCTTT. Variable domain in full (rest from reference TRBV5-1 and TRBJ1-1): KAGVTQTPRYLIKTRGQQVTLSCSPISGHRSVSWYQQTPGQGLQFLFEYFSETQRNKGNFPGRFSGRQFSNSRSEMNVSTLELGDSALYLCASSLQVSNTEAFFGQGTRLTVV.

This chain uses TRBV7-9 with TRBJ2-7; D unresolved. CDR1 is SEHNR and CDR2 is FQNEAQ in the germline V gene (reference sequence). The CDR3 has 12 residues. The V and J ends lost 5 bases and 2 bases respectively, with 7 bases between them. The CDR3 sequence: CASSVETYEQYF. The CDR3 DNA reads as TGTGCCAGCAGCGTCGAGACCTACGAGCAGTACTTC.

The V gene is TRBV15, the J gene TRBJ2-3; TRBD1 aligns across 8 bases. Germline V gene sequence: CDR1 LNHNV, CDR2 YYDKDF (reference sequence). CDR3 size: 13 residues. Trimming cost V 8 bases and J 3 bases; bases outside gene matches: 4. Here the CDR3 DNA reads TGTGCCACCTACCGGACAGGGACAGATACGCAGTATTTT. This encodes CATYRTGTDTQYF. The whole variable domain, filled in from reference TRBV15 and TRBJ2-3, reads DAMVIQNPRYQVTQFGKPVTLSCSQTLNHNVMYWYQQKSSQAPKLLFHYYDKDFNNEADTPDNFQSRRPNTSFCFLDIRSPGLGDTAMYLCATYRTGTDTQYFGPGTRLTVL.